What follows describes a single T cell receptor beta chain. Its target is not known. The table came from immunoSEQ multiplex PCR; TCRdb's copy has only in-frame clones and leaves some out. The sample carries fewer than 75,000 clones, approximately 77% recorded once. The culture ran for approximately nine days before CD4+ T cells were isolated. This sample was taken from a study of vaccination effects on CD4 cells after COVID-19. CDR1 is SGHRS and CDR2 is YFSETQ in the germline V gene. This CDR3 comprises 16 residues. V was clipped by 5 bases and J by 0 bases, with 12 bases between them. The sequence derives from a human donor who received a COVID-19 vaccine. This sample comprised CD4+ T cells from PBMCs cultured without peptide, obtained before COVID-19 vaccination. The genes are TRBV5-1 and TRBJ2-6; possibly TRBD1 or TRBD2 for D (5 bases each). CDR3 in amino acids: CASSSSGPSGANVLTF. The CDR3 nucleotides read TGCGCCAGCAGTTCCTCGGGGCCCTCTGGGGCCAACGTCCTGACTTTC.